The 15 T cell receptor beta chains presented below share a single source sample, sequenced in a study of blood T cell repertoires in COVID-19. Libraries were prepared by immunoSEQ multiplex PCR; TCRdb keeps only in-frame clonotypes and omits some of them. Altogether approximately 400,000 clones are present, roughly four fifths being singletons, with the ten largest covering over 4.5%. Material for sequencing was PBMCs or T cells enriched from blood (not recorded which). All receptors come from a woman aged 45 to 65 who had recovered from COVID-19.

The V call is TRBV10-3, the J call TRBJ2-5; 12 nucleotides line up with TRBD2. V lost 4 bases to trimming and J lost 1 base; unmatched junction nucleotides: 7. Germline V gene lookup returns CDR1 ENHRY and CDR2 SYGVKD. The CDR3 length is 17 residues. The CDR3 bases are TGTGCCATCAGTGTTTTACTAGCGGGAGGTATCCAAGAGACCCAGTACTTC. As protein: CAISVLLAGGIQETQYF.

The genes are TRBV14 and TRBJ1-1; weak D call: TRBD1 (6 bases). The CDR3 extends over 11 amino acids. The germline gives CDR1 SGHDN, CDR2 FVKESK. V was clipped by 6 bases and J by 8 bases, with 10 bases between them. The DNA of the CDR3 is TGTGCCAGCAGGCACACAGGGGAAGCTTTCTTT. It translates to CASRHTGEAFF.

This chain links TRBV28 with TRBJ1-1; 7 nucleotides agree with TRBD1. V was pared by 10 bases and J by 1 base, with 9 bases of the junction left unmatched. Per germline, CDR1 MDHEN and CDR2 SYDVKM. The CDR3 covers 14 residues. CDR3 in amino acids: CAILSAGGNTEAFF. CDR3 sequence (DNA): TGTGCCATCCTATCTGCAGGGGGGAACACTGAAGCTTTCTTT. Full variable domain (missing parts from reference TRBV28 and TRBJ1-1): DVKVTQSSRYLVKRTGEKVFLECVQDMDHENMFWYRQDPGLGLRLIYFSYDVKMKEKGDIPEGYSVSREKKERFSLILESASTNQTSMYLCAILSAGGNTEAFFGQGTRLTVV.

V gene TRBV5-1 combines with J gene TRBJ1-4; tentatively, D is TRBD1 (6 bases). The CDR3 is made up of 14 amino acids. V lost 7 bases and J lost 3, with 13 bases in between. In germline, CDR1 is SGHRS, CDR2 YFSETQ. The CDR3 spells CASRPGEPNEKLFF. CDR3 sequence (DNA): TGCGCCAGCCGCCCAGGGGAACCTAATGAAAAACTGTTTTTT.

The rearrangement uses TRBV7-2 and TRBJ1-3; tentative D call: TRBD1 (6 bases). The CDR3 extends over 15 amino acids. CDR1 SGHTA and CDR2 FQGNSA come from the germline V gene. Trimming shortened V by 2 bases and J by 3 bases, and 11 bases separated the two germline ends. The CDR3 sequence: CASSLQGSGGNTIYF. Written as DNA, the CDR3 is TGTGCCAGCAGCTTACAGGGGTCTGGTGGAAACACCATATATTTT. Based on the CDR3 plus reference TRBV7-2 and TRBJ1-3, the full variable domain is GAGVSQSPSNKVTEKGKDVELRCDPISGHTALYWYRQSLGQGLEFLIYFQGNSAPDKSGLPSDRFSAERTGGSVSTLTIQRTQQEDSAVYLCASSLQGSGGNTIYFGEGSWLTVV.

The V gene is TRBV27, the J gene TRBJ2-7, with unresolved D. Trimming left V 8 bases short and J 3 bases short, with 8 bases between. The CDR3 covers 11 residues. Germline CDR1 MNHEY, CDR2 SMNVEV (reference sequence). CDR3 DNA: TGTGCCAGCTCCCCAGTCTACGAGCAGTACTTC. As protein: CASSPVYEQYF.

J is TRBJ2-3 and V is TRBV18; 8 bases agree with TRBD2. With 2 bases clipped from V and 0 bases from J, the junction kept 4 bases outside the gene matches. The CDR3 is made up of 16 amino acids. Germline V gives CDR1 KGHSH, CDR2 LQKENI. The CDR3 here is CASSPELAASTDTQYF. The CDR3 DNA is TGTGCCAGCTCACCAGAACTAGCGGCTAGCACAGATACGCAGTATTTT.

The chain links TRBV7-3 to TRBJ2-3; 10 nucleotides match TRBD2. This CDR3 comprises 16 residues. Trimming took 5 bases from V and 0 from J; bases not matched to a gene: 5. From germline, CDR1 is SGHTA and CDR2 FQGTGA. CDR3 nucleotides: TGTGCCAGCAGCCGGACTAGCGGATCTAGCACAGATACGCAGTATTTT. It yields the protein CASSRTSGSSTDTQYF. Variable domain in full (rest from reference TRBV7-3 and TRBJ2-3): GAGVSQTPSNKVTEKGKYVELRCDPISGHTALYWYRQSLGQGPEFLIYFQGTGAADDSGLPNDRFFAVRPEGSVSTLKIQRTERGDSAVYLCASSRTSGSSTDTQYFGPGTRLTVL.

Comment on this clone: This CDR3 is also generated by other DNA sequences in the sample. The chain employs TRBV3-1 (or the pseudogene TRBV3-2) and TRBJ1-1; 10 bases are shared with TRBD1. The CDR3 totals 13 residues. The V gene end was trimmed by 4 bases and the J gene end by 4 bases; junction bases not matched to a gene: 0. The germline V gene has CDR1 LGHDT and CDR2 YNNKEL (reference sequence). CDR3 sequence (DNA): TGTGCCAGCAGCCGGACAGGGGGCACTGAAGCTTTCTTT. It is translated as CASSRTGGTEAFF.

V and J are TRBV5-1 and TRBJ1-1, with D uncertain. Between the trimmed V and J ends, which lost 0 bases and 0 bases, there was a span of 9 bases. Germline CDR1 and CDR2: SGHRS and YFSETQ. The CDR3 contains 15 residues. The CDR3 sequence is CASSLDGRMNTEAFF. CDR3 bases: TGCGCCAGCAGCTTGGATGGCAGAATGAACACTGAAGCTTTCTTT. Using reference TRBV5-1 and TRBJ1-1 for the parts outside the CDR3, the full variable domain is KAGVTQTPRYLIKTRGQQVTLSCSPISGHRSVSWYQQTPGQGLQFLFEYFSETQRNKGNFPGRFSGRQFSNSRSEMNVSTLELGDSALYLCASSLDGRMNTEAFFGQGTRLTVV.

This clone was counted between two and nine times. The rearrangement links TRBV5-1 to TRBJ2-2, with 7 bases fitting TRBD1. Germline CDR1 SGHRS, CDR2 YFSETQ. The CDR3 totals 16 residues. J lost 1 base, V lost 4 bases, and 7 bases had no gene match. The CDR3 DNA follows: TGCGCCAGCAGCACACGACAGGGCAGGAACACCGGGGAGCTGTTTTTT. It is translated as CASSTRQGRNTGELFF. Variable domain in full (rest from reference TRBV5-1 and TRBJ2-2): KAGVTQTPRYLIKTRGQQVTLSCSPISGHRSVSWYQQTPGQGLQFLFEYFSETQRNKGNFPGRFSGRQFSNSRSEMNVSTLELGDSALYLCASSTRQGRNTGELFFGEGSRLTVL.

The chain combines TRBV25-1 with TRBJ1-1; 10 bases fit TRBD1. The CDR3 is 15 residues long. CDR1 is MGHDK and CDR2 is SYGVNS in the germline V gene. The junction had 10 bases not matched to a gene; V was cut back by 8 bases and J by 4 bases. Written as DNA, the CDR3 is TGTGCCAGCGGTGGGACAGGGGTTTGGAGCACTGAAGCTTTCTTT. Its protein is CASGGTGVWSTEAFF.

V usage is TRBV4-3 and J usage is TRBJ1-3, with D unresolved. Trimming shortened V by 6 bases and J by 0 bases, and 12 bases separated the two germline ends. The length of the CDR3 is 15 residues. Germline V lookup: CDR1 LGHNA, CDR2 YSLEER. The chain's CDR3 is CASSHLSISGNTIYF. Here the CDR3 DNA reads TGCGCCAGCAGTCACCTGAGTATCTCTGGAAACACCATATATTTT.

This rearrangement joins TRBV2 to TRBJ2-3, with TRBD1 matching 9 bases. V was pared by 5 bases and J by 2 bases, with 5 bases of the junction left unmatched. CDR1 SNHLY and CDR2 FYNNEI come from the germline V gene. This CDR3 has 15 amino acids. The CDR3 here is CASSLGTGYTDTQYF. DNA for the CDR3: TGTGCCAGCAGTTTGGGGACAGGGTACACAGATACGCAGTATTTT.

The chain's CDR3 is CASSSRGDEQYF. The CDR3 coding sequence is TGTGCCAGCAGCTCCCGGGGGGACGAGCAGTACTTC. V usage is TRBV5-6 and J usage is TRBJ2-7; 7 nucleotides line up with TRBD2. From germline, CDR1 is SGHDT and CDR2 YYEEEE. V lost 3 bases and J lost 5; bases outside the gene matches: 2. The CDR3 consists of 12 residues.